This TCR beta chain was retrieved from a study of shared clonotypes between healthy human individuals. Study overall: The cohort had a couple of women and three men, ages 18 to 49.

Assay used: immunoSEQ multiplex PCR; TCRdb lists only in-frame clones, some missing. This sample has 950,000 to 1,300,000 clones; 70% to 80% occur once, and the top ten carry about 1.5%. A remark on this clone: Antigen: not known. The same CDR3 is also encoded by other DNA sequences in this sample.

General study points: The generation probabilities recorded for non-shared clonotypes fell below those of clonotypes shared by all four donors.

Material: memory CD4+ T cells sorted from blood. Subset of the sample: CD45RA-negative fraction. This TCR was sampled from a man younger than 30 in good health.

The CDR3 here is CASSPPGREKLFF. CDR3 DNA sequence: TGTGCCAGCTCACCACCAGGGAGGGAAAAACTGTTTTTT. This chain uses TRBV18 with TRBJ1-4; D gene ambiguous. V was clipped by 0 bases and J by 8 bases, with 7 bases between them. This CDR3 has 13 amino acids. Germline CDR1 and CDR2: KGHSH and LQKENI. Drawing the rest from reference TRBV18 and TRBJ1-4, the complete variable domain is NAGVMQNPRHLVRRRGQEARLRCSPMKGHSHVYWYRQLPEEGLKFMVYLQKENIIDESGMPKERFSAEFPKEGPSILRIQQVVRGDSAAYFCASSPPGREKLFFGSGTQLSVL.